The rows below give T cell receptor beta chains drawn from one sample of a study of blood T cell repertoires in COVID-19. The repertoire was sequenced with immunoSEQ multiplex PCR; TCRdb's copy has only in-frame clones and lacks some. The repertoire has fewer than 400,000 clones, over 85% of them found once; the top ten carry about 1.7%. The sample consisted of PBMCs or T cells enriched from blood (not recorded which). The receptors originated from a woman aged 30 to 39 who had recovered from COVID-19. Both conserved end residues are trimmed from each CDR3. Each record gives: CDR3 protein, V gene, clone size, D gene. The D gene is left open where the match is weak. The size entry is marked missing in some rows and otherwise reads once, few, many or a size class.

CDR3aa: ASSERGQFGYT
v_gene: TRBV6-1
abundance: .
d_gene: TRBD1

CDR3aa: ASSYVQGVGWNTEAF
v_gene: TRBV6-2/TRBV6-3
abundance: .
d_gene: TRBD1

CDR3aa: ASRPQGGSPLH
v_gene: TRBV6-5
abundance: .
d_gene: .

CDR3aa: ASSPDRGWNEQF
v_gene: TRBV7-6
abundance: .
d_gene: TRBD1

CDR3aa: ASSLAESGAVGQPQH
v_gene: TRBV7-2
abundance: .
d_gene: .

CDR3aa: ASSSPLGGGDSNQPQH
v_gene: TRBV28
abundance: .
d_gene: .

CDR3aa: ATSDTSPGQGTQTQY
v_gene: TRBV24-1
abundance: .
d_gene: TRBD1

CDR3aa: ASSMNRQGVSPNQPQH
v_gene: TRBV19
abundance: once
d_gene: TRBD1

CDR3aa: ASSVEYREDTQY
v_gene: TRBV9
abundance: .
d_gene: .

CDR3aa: ASSLAQHQPQH
v_gene: TRBV7-9
abundance: .
d_gene: .

CDR3aa: ASSTDRVSTEAF
v_gene: TRBV19
abundance: .
d_gene: TRBD1

CDR3aa: SVEGRDRGSGELF
v_gene: TRBV29-1
abundance: .
d_gene: TRBD1

CDR3aa: ASSLAAAPYEQY
v_gene: TRBV10-1
abundance: .
d_gene: TRBD2

CDR3aa: ASSDSGRWVNEQF
v_gene: TRBV2
abundance: .
d_gene: TRBD2

CDR3aa: ASSLQSSGNTIY
v_gene: TRBV7-9
abundance: .
d_gene: .

CDR3aa: ASTTGGVAEAF
v_gene: TRBV5-1
abundance: .
d_gene: .

CDR3aa: ATQDSRNTGELF
v_gene: TRBV24-1
abundance: .
d_gene: .

CDR3aa: ATRAGTGSGGYT
v_gene: TRBV15
abundance: .
d_gene: TRBD1

CDR3aa: ASSGTSGSSYEQY
v_gene: TRBV5-1
abundance: .
d_gene: TRBD2

CDR3aa: ASSLQSSGGLETQY
v_gene: TRBV7-2
abundance: .
d_gene: TRBD2

CDR3aa: ASSFSRGRDTQY
v_gene: TRBV7-9
abundance: .
d_gene: TRBD1

CDR3aa: ASSPGLASGHINEQF
v_gene: TRBV7-3
abundance: once
d_gene: TRBD2

CDR3aa: ASSPLQGSSGNTIY
v_gene: TRBV18
abundance: .
d_gene: TRBD1

CDR3aa: SASQPRTGQNYGYT
v_gene: TRBV20-1
abundance: .
d_gene: TRBD1

CDR3aa: ASSAGEQY
v_gene: TRBV2
abundance: .
d_gene: .

CDR3aa: ASSLLGGLSYNEQF
v_gene: TRBV27
abundance: .
d_gene: .

CDR3aa: ASSLVQGTGNEKLF
v_gene: TRBV7-6
abundance: .
d_gene: TRBD1

CDR3aa: ASSLPGTGADGSGNTIY
v_gene: TRBV7-2
abundance: .
d_gene: TRBD1

CDR3aa: ASSLRLSLNEQF
v_gene: TRBV5-4
abundance: .
d_gene: .